A single sample gave rise to the 2 T cell receptor beta chains below, sequenced in a study of T cell changes during pregnancy in multiple sclerosis. Sequencing was performed with immunoSEQ multiplex PCR; in TCRdb, only in-frame clones are kept and a portion is missing. The sample has approximately 90,000 clones, approximately 90% seen once. The starting material was peripheral blood, obtained before pregnancy. These receptor sequences come from a female donor with multiple sclerosis, enrolled in a pregnancy study.

This rearrangement joins TRBV7-9 to TRBJ2-7, with D perhaps TRBD2 (5 bases). V gave up 4 bases and J gave up 3 bases, with 16 bases separating them. CDR1 is SEHNR, CDR2 FQNEAQ, per germline (reference sequence). The CDR3 length is 15 residues. CDR3 in amino acids: CASSSSSGAYYEQYF. CDR3 DNA: TGTGCCAGCAGCTCCTCCAGCGGAGCTTACTACGAGCAGTACTTC. The full variable domain, completed using reference TRBV7-9 and TRBJ2-7, is DTGVSQNPRHKITKRGQNVTFRCDPISEHNRLYWYRQTLGQGPEFLTYFQNEAQLEKSRLLSDRFSAERPKGSFSTLEIQRTEQGDSAMYLCASSSSSGAYYEQYFGPGTRLTVT.

The chain carries TRBV9 and TRBJ2-6, with D possibly TRBD1 on 6 matching bases. This CDR3 spans 14 amino acids. The ends were cut back, 5 bases at V and 4 bases at J, with 10 bases in the middle. Germline lookup yields CDR1 SGDLS and CDR2 YYNGEE. In DNA form, the CDR3 reads TGTGCCAGCAGGAGGACAGCCGGGGCCAACGTCCTGACTTTC. Its translation: CASRRTAGANVLTF.